Listed below are T cell receptor beta chains from one sample, sequenced in a study of cytomegalovirus exposure and HLA in healthy donors. The assay was immunoSEQ multiplex PCR, and TCRdb's table has in-frame clones only and misses some. Of around 170,000 clones in the sample, around 77% were seen once. The sequenced sample consisted of PBMCs. The receptors derive from a man aged 55 to 69 in good health and CMV-seronegative. The CDR3 runs from the conserved cysteine through the conserved F or W. Each record gives: V gene, D gene, clone size, J gene, CDR3 DNA, CDR3 protein. The D gene is left open where the match is weak. Expanded clones get a size class; other rows say once, few or many, or leave the size out.

V: TRBV4-3; D: TRBD1; size: -; J: TRBJ1-5; DNA: TGCGCCAGCAGCCCTGGGACAGCGAATCAGCCCCAGCATTTT; CDR3: CASSPGTANQPQHF
V: TRBV28; D: TRBD1; size: -; J: TRBJ1-2; DNA: TGTGCCAGCAGTCCCTCCGGACAGGCCACGAGGCGGGGCTACACCTTC; CDR3: CASSPSGQATRRGYTF
V: TRBV10-2; D: -; size: -; J: TRBJ1-4; DNA: TGCGCCAGCTGCCAGAATAATGAAAAACTGTTTTTT; CDR3: CASCQNNEKLFF
V: TRBV28; D: TRBD1; size: -; J: TRBJ1-1; DNA: TGTGCCAGCAGTTTTTCCGGGACAGTAAACACTGAAGCTTTCTTT; CDR3: CASSFSGTVNTEAFF
V: TRBV9; D: -; size: -; J: TRBJ2-7; DNA: TGTGCCAGCAGCCCCCCCGCAGGGCCCTACTACGAGCAGTACTTC; CDR3: CASSPPAGPYYEQYF
V: TRBV7-9; D: TRBD1; size: -; J: TRBJ2-7; DNA: TGTGCCAGCAGTCAACCGGGACAGGCCTCTTCGGCGTACTTC; CDR3: CASSQPGQASSAYF
V: TRBV7-9; D: -; size: few; J: TRBJ1-2; DNA: TGTGCCAGCAGCTTAGCAAACAGGGAAGGCTATGGCTACACCTTC; CDR3: CASSLANREGYGYTF
V: TRBV5-4; D: TRBD1; size: -; J: TRBJ2-2; DNA: TGTGCCAGCAGCTCCCAAACAGGGGGCTGGACCGGGGAGCTGTTTTTT; CDR3: CASSSQTGGWTGELFF
V: TRBV28; D: -; size: -; J: TRBJ1-1; DNA: TGTGCCAGCAGTGAAACAGACAGTAAGAATACTGAAGCTTTCTTT; CDR3: CASSETDSKNTEAFF
V: TRBV7-9; D: -; size: -; J: TRBJ1-2; DNA: TGTGCCAGCAGCCAGGGACAAATCTGTGGCTACACCTTC; CDR3: CASSQGQICGYTF
V: TRBV2; D: TRBD2; size: few; J: TRBJ2-3; DNA: TGTGCCAGCAGTGATGGGGGGGTCGCAGATACGCAGTATTTT; CDR3: CASSDGGVADTQYF
V: TRBV6-5; D: -; size: -; J: TRBJ1-1; DNA: TGTGCCAGCAGTTACTTATCCGGGACAGAAGCTTTCTTT; CDR3: CASSYLSGTEAFF
V: TRBV18; D: -; size: -; J: TRBJ2-5; DNA: TGTGCCAGCTCACCCGCACTAGCTTCGGGGGAGACCCAGTACTTC; CDR3: CASSPALASGETQYF
V: TRBV6-5; D: -; size: -; J: TRBJ2-7; DNA: TGTGCCAGCAGGGCGGAGCAATCCTACGAGCAGTACTTC; CDR3: CASRAEQSYEQYF
V: TRBV5-1; D: -; size: -; J: TRBJ2-2; DNA: TGCGCCAGCAGCCCCTCCGGGACACCGAACACCGGGGAGCTGTTTTTT; CDR3: CASSPSGTPNTGELFF
V: TRBV28; D: -; size: -; J: TRBJ2-3; DNA: TGTGCCAGCATAAGCGGTAGCACAGATACGCAGTATTTT; CDR3: CASISGSTDTQYF
V: TRBV5-1; D: TRBD1; size: -; J: TRBJ1-1; DNA: TGCGCCAGCAACCCGGGACAGGGTTTGGGTGAAGCTTTCTTT; CDR3: CASNPGQGLGEAFF
V: TRBV6-5; D: -; size: -; J: TRBJ1-2; DNA: TGTGCCAGCAGTTACGATCTGGAGAGCTACTATGGCTACCCCTTC; CDR3: CASSYDLESYYGYPF
V: TRBV9; D: TRBD1; size: -; J: TRBJ2-7; DNA: TGTGCCAGCAGCGTAGGGGCAGGGGGCTACGAGCAGTACTTC; CDR3: CASSVGAGGYEQYF
V: TRBV5-4; D: -; size: -; J: TRBJ1-6; DNA: TGTGCCAGCAGCCAGACTATATCAATTGGGTCACCCCTCCACTTT; CDR3: CASSQTISIGSPLHF
V: TRBV27; D: TRBD1; size: -; J: TRBJ2-7; DNA: TGTGCCAGCAGTTTGAGACAGGGGCCCCAGGGGTACGAGCAGTACTTC; CDR3: CASSLRQGPQGYEQYF
V: TRBV2; D: TRBD1; size: -; J: TRBJ1-6; DNA: TGTGCCAGCAAACTAGACAGGGGTAATTCACCCCTCCACTTT; CDR3: CASKLDRGNSPLHF
V: TRBV7-9; D: -; size: once; J: TRBJ2-7; DNA: TGTGCCAGCAGCGCCCCGCCCCGCGGATACGAGCAGTACTTC; CDR3: CASSAPPRGYEQYF
V: TRBV5-1; D: TRBD1; size: -; J: TRBJ1-3; DNA: TGCGCCAGCAGCTTGGGGCAGGGGGCTGGCAGCTCTGGAAACACCATATATTTT; CDR3: CASSLGQGAGSSGNTIYF
V: TRBV6-5; D: TRBD1; size: -; J: TRBJ2-7; DNA: TGTGCCAGCAGGGGACAGGGGTCCTACGAGCAGTACTTC; CDR3: CASRGQGSYEQYF
V: TRBV7-8; D: TRBD1; size: -; J: TRBJ2-7; DNA: TGTGCCAGCAGCTTAGCAACGGGACAGGGATCGTACGAGCAGTACTTC; CDR3: CASSLATGQGSYEQYF
V: TRBV29-1; D: -; size: -; J: TRBJ1-2; DNA: TGCAGCGTTGATCGGAGGGGAGGAAGGGATGGCTACACCTTC; CDR3: CSVDRRGGRDGYTF
V: TRBV6-6; D: -; size: -; J: TRBJ2-7; DNA: TGTGCCAGCAGACCACGGGGGGCGGACACCTACGAGCAGTACTTC; CDR3: CASRPRGADTYEQYF
V: TRBV14; D: TRBD2; size: -; J: TRBJ2-1; DNA: TGTGCCAGCAGCCAAGGACTAGCGGGAGGGCGTGAGCAGTTCTTC; CDR3: CASSQGLAGGREQFF
V: TRBV11-2; D: -; size: -; J: TRBJ2-1; DNA: TGTGCCAGCAGCTTATTGCCCCCAACTAGTCCCCTGTTTAACAATGAGCAGTTCTTC; CDR3: CASSLLPPTSPLFNNEQFF
V: TRBV27; D: -; size: -; J: TRBJ1-2; DNA: TGTGCCAGCAGCCCATCATCCGACAGAAGAAACTATGGCTACACCTTC; CDR3: CASSPSSDRRNYGYTF
V: TRBV27; D: -; size: -; J: TRBJ2-7; DNA: TGTGCCAGCTCAAAAGCGAGACTCGGGAACCACGAGCAGTACTTC; CDR3: CASSKARLGNHEQYF
V: TRBV7-2; D: -; size: once; J: TRBJ1-1; DNA: TGTGCCAGCAGCCCCGGGACTCCGACGGGAGGCGCTTTCTTT; CDR3: CASSPGTPTGGAFF
V: TRBV19; D: -; size: -; J: TRBJ1-1; DNA: TGTGCCAGTAGTACAGGACTGTGGGGCACTGAAGCTTTCTTT; CDR3: CASSTGLWGTEAFF
V: TRBV27; D: -; size: -; J: TRBJ1-1; DNA: TGTGCCAGCAGGACAGAGAACACTGAAGCTTTCTTT; CDR3: CASRTENTEAFF
V: TRBV7-3; D: TRBD2; size: -; J: TRBJ2-1; DNA: TGTGCCAGCAGCCCAAGGGGACTAGCGGGAGGGCTAAATGAGCAGTTCTTC; CDR3: CASSPRGLAGGLNEQFF
V: TRBV6-5; D: -; size: -; J: TRBJ1-5; DNA: TGTGCCAGCAGTCTAGACTATAGCAATCAGCCCCAGCATTTT; CDR3: CASSLDYSNQPQHF
V: TRBV5-1; D: -; size: once; J: TRBJ2-5; DNA: TGCGCCAGCAGGCGGGCCCAAGAGACCCAGTACTTC; CDR3: CASRRAQETQYF
V: TRBV7-2; D: -; size: -; J: TRBJ2-2; DNA: TGTGCCAGCAGCTTAGGGGCGACCACCGGGGAGCTGTTTTTT; CDR3: CASSLGATTGELFF
V: TRBV10-2; D: TRBD1; size: -; J: TRBJ1-6; DNA: TGCGCCAGCAGTGACGGGACAGGGGCTCATTCACCCCTCCACTTT; CDR3: CASSDGTGAHSPLHF
V: TRBV6-5; D: -; size: -; J: TRBJ1-2; DNA: TGTGCCAGCAGTTACTCTATGGACAGAATCGGCTATGGCTACACCTTC; CDR3: CASSYSMDRIGYGYTF
V: TRBV6-4; D: -; size: few; J: TRBJ1-1; DNA: TGTGCCAGCACTCTGACAGCCTCCTCGAACACTGAAGCTTTCTTT; CDR3: CASTLTASSNTEAFF
V: TRBV7-2; D: -; size: -; J: TRBJ2-3; DNA: TGTGCCAGCAGCTTTAGCGGAGATACGCAGTATTTT; CDR3: CASSFSGDTQYF
V: TRBV7-2; D: -; size: -; J: TRBJ2-7; DNA: TGTGCCAGCAGCTTAAGAGGGGGCTCCTACGAGCAGTACTTC; CDR3: CASSLRGGSYEQYF
V: TRBV29-1; D: TRBD2; size: -; J: TRBJ2-5; DNA: TGCAGCTTGGGCGGCGGGGGGGCTGAGACCCAGTACTTC; CDR3: CSLGGGGAETQYF
V: TRBV7-9; D: -; size: few; J: TRBJ1-1; DNA: TGTGCCAGCAGCGGTAGCTTACGAGGGTCGGAACCTGAAGCTTTCTTT; CDR3: CASSGSLRGSEPEAFF